This T cell receptor (beta chain) was recorded in a study of T cells in Graves' hyperthyroidism and ophthalmopathy. This clonotype occurred many times. The germline CDR1 and CDR2 sequences are MGHDK and SYGVNS. The CDR3 is 15 residues long. The trim removed 7 bases at V and 9 bases at J, leaving 14 bases unmatched. RNA transcripts were the template for amplifying TCR beta CDR3 regions. The HTBI primer set was used in a first-round RT-PCR of the TCR CDR3. TCRdb re-called the multiplex PCR reads through MiXCR, storing one row per CDR3 protein. The repertoire holds about 570,000 distinct CDR3 sequences, with 40% to 55% as singletons.

This sequence originates from an adult woman with Graves' disease, either hyperthyroidism or ophthalmopathy (not recorded which). J is TRBJ2-3 and V is TRBV25-1, with 9 positions matching TRBD1. Sequenced input: peripheral blood or thyroid tissue (not recorded which). CDR3 residues: CASTNRGPLRGTQYF. The CDR3 region has the DNA TGTGCCAGCACCAACAGGGGGCCTCTGAGGGGCACGCAGTATTTT.